This T cell receptor beta chain was sequenced during a study of CD8 T cells in Susac syndrome. RNA, at about 0.5 to 1 ug, was reverse transcribed with random hexamers. TCRdb ran MiXCR on the immunoSEQ multiplex PCR reads and lists one entry per CDR3 protein. The data hold about 400,000 distinct CDR3 sequences, with around 85% observed a single time. V lost 2 bases and J lost 7, with 26 bases in between. Per the germline V gene, CDR1 is MDHEN and CDR2 is SYDVKM. This CDR3 comprises 18 residues. V is TRBV28 and J is TRBJ1-2; maybe TRBD1 (5 bases). Sequenced: CD8+ T cells from PBMCs. The sequence derives from a human donor with multiple sclerosis. CDR3 residues: CASSLVSPDRSWWRGYTF. As DNA, the CDR3 is TGTGCCAGCAGTTTAGTGTCCCCCGACAGATCTTGGTGGCGTGGCTACACCTTC.